This T cell receptor (beta chain) was retrieved from a study of Ad26.COV2.S vaccination and SARS-CoV-2 variants. Repertoires were generated with immunoSEQ multiplex PCR, while TCRdb's copy carries only in-frame clones and drops some. Among around 380,000 clones listed, 80% to 90% were seen once. The treatment: 19 received Ad26.COV2.S at low or high dose, single or two shots; about 5 received placebo; per-sample allocation not given. The samples date from day 63 after the first vaccine or placebo injection. The V gene's germline CDR1 is SGHAT and CDR2 FQNNGV. The CDR3 length is 15 residues. Trimming cost V 5 bases and J 7 bases, with 20 bases left between them.

This specimen was peripheral blood, taken in a trial of Ad26.COV2.S vaccine versus placebo. This receptor was taken from a person between 18 and 60 years old who received the Ad26.COV2.S COVID-19 vaccine or a placebo. This chain links TRBV11-2 with TRBJ1-1, with D tentatively TRBD1 (5 bases). CDR3 coding DNA: TGTGCCAGCAGCCCGTCTCCCCGGGGCGTAGATGAAGCTTTCTTT. Its protein product is CASSPSPRGVDEAFF.